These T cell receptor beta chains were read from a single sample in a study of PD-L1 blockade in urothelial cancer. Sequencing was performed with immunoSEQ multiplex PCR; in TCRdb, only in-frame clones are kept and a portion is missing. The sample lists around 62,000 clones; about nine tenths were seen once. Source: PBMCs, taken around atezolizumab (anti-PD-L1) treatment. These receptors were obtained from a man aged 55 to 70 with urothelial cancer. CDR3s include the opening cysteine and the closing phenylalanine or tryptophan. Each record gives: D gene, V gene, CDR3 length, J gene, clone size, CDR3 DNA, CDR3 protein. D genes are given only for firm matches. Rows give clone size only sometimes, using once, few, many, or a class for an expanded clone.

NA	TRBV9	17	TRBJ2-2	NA	TGTGCCAGCAGCGGAACGAGGGGGTCCATCGGAACCGGGGAGCTGTTTTTT	CASSGTRGSIGTGELFF
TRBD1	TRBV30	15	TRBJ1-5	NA	TGTGCCTGGAGCACAGGGGACGGGGGCAATCAGCCCCAGCATTTT	CAWSTGDGGNQPQHF
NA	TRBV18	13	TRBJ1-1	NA	TGTGCCAGCTCACCACCGTCAGGGACTGAAGCTTTCTTT	CASSPPSGTEAFF
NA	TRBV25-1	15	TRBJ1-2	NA	TGTGCCAGCAGTGAAAGCCCTGTAACTAACTATGGCTACACCTTC	CASSESPVTNYGYTF
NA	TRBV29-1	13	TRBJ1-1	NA	TGCAGCGTTGGGAGAGAAATGAACACTGAAGCTTTCTTT	CSVGREMNTEAFF
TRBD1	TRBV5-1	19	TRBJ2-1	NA	TGCGCCAGCAGCAACAAGAGGACAGGGGACTTTAGCTCCTACAATGAGCAGTTCTTC	CASSNKRTGDFSSYNEQFF
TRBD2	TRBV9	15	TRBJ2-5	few	TGTGCCAGCAGCACGACTAGCGGGATGGTTGAGACCCAGTACTTC	CASSTTSGMVETQYF
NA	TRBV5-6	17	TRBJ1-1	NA	TGTGCCAGTACCTGGGGTGGCCAATCAACAGGGAGCTCTGAAGCTTTCTTT	CASTWGGQSTGSSEAFF
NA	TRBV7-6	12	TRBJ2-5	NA	TGTGCCAGCAGCCCAGGTCGGGAGACCCAGTACTTC	CASSPGRETQYF
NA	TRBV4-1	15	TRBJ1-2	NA	TGCGCCAGCAGCCAAATGGGGCAGGAGAACTATGGCTACACCTTC	CASSQMGQENYGYTF
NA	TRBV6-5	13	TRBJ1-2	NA	TGTGCCAGCAGGGCAGGGCGATCCTATGGCTACACCTTC	CASRAGRSYGYTF
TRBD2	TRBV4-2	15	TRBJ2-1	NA	TGTGCCAGCAGCCAAGAGGCTAGCGGATACAATGAGCAGTTCTTC	CASSQEASGYNEQFF
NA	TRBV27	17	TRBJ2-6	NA	TGTGCCAGCAGTTTGGAAACAGGCAGATCTGGGGCCAACGTCCTGACTTTC	CASSLETGRSGANVLTF
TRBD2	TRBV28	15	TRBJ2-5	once	TGTGCCAGCAGTGATCTAGCGGGGTTCCAAGAGACCCAGTACTTC	CASSDLAGFQETQYF
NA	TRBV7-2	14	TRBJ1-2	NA	TGTGCCAGCAGCTCCCAGGGGTTGGGGTTAGGCTACACCTTC	CASSSQGLGLGYTF
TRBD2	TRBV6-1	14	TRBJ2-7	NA	TGTGCCAGCAGTGAACGGCTAGCGGGAGGGCCGAATTCGTTC	CASSERLAGGPNSF
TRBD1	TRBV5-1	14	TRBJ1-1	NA	TGCGCCAGCAGCCCGGGACAGGCTAACACTGAAGCTTTCTTT	CASSPGQANTEAFF
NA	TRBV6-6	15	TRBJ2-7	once	TGTGCCAGCATCAAGGGACATTCCAACTCCTACGAGCAGTACTTC	CASIKGHSNSYEQYF
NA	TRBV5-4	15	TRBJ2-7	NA	TGTGCCAGCAGCCTACATAGTAGGGGCTCCTACGAGCAGTACTTC	CASSLHSRGSYEQYF
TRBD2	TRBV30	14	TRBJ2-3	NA	TGTGCCCTAAGGGGAGCGGGAGGCACAGATACGCAGTATTTT	CALRGAGGTDTQYF
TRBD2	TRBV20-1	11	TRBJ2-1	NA	TGCAGTGCTAGGCGGGAGTATGAGCAGTTCTTC	CSARREYEQFF
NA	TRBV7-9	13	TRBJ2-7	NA	TGTGCCAGCAGCCCTGGAGGAGGGGAGGAGCAGTACTTC	CASSPGGGEEQYF
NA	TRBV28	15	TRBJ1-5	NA	TGTGCCACCAACCCCTCCGGGGGGGGCAATCAGCCCCAGCATTTT	CATNPSGGGNQPQHF
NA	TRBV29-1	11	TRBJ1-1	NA	TGCAGCGTCACAGATAACACTGAAGCTTTCTTT	CSVTDNTEAFF
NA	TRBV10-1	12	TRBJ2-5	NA	TGCGCCAGCAGCGGGCGGACTACAAGCCAGTACTTC	CASSGRTTSQYF